The source of this TCR beta chain is a study of T-cell reconstitution after alpha-beta-depleted transplantation in children. The germline gives CDR1 SQVTM, CDR2 ANQGSEA. CDR3 length: 13 amino acids. Trimming stripped 8 bases from V and 2 bases from J, with 13 bases between. Using unique molecular identifiers, the investigators prepared the TCRbeta library. TCRdb fed the PCR reads into MiXCR, producing one record per CDR3 protein. The sample has 150,000 to 200,000 distinct CDR3 sequences, approximately 6.6% seen once; the top ten hold roughly 3%. This clonotype was counted ten times or more. The input for sequencing was PBMCs from the stem cell graft donor, taken from the stem cell graft. The receptor comes from a human donor who donated a stem cell graft to a child with Wiskott-Aldrich syndrome. The chain employs TRBV29-1 and TRBJ2-1; D unresolved. CDR3 loop: CSTAYTAYNEQFF. CDR3 nucleotide sequence: TGCAGCACAGCATACACAGCCTACAATGAGCAGTTCTTC.